These T cell receptor beta chains were read from a single sample in a study of CD8+ T cells in alopecia areata. Assay used: immunoSEQ multiplex PCR; TCRdb lists only in-frame clones, some missing. This sample has about 19,000 clones, with more than 60% found just once. Sample: skin, taken at week 0. The receptor source for this set is a human donor with alopecia areata. The CDR3 runs from the conserved cysteine through the conserved F or W. A D gene is named only where the DNA matches it firmly. Not every row has a clone size; where given, it reads once, few, many or a size class.

v_gene: TRBV4-2; abundance: -; j_gene: TRBJ1-2; d_gene: -; CDR3nt: TGTGCCAGCAGCGCTGGAGGGGGTGAGAACTATGGCTACACCTTC; CDR3aa: CASSAGGGENYGYTF
v_gene: TRBV7-9; abundance: few; j_gene: TRBJ2-5; d_gene: TRBD2; CDR3nt: TGTGCCAGCAGCTCCCTTTTGGGACTAGCGGACCAAGAGACCCAGTACTTC; CDR3aa: CASSSLLGLADQETQYF
v_gene: TRBV7-9; abundance: -; j_gene: TRBJ2-7; d_gene: -; CDR3nt: TGTGCCAGCAGCCCCACCGAGGGCGAGCAGTACTTC; CDR3aa: CASSPTEGEQYF
v_gene: TRBV15; abundance: few; j_gene: TRBJ2-3; d_gene: -; CDR3nt: TGTGCCACCAGCAGAGGGGGGGGCCTAACAGATACGCAGTATTTT; CDR3aa: CATSRGGGLTDTQYF
v_gene: TRBV5-1; abundance: -; j_gene: TRBJ2-1; d_gene: -; CDR3nt: TGCGCCAGCACCAGGGACATATCTGACAATGAGCAGTTCTTC; CDR3aa: CASTRDISDNEQFF
v_gene: TRBV29-1; abundance: once; j_gene: TRBJ1-1; d_gene: TRBD1; CDR3nt: TGCAGCGTTGAAGAGTTGCGGGGGACAGGGGGAGACACTGAAGCTTTCTTT; CDR3aa: CSVEELRGTGGDTEAFF
v_gene: TRBV7-2; abundance: few; j_gene: TRBJ1-1; d_gene: -; CDR3nt: TGTGCCAGCAGCTTAGGCGCGCGGCACGAGGGCACTGAAGCTTTCTTT; CDR3aa: CASSLGARHEGTEAFF
v_gene: TRBV2; abundance: -; j_gene: TRBJ1-4; d_gene: -; CDR3nt: TGTGCCAGCAAGATTCTGGGGCAGGGTAATGAAAAACTGTTTTTT; CDR3aa: CASKILGQGNEKLFF
v_gene: TRBV5-6; abundance: -; j_gene: TRBJ2-7; d_gene: -; CDR3nt: TGTGCCAGCAAAGGGAGGAACCTCTACGAGCAGTACTTC; CDR3aa: CASKGRNLYEQYF
v_gene: TRBV9; abundance: few; j_gene: TRBJ2-5; d_gene: -; CDR3nt: TGTGCCAGCAGCGTAGAGGGACTTTATCAAGAGACCCAGTACTTC; CDR3aa: CASSVEGLYQETQYF
v_gene: TRBV5-6; abundance: -; j_gene: TRBJ2-7; d_gene: -; CDR3nt: TGTGCCAGCAGCTTAACCAGGGTGAGGGGGTACGAGCAGTACTTC; CDR3aa: CASSLTRVRGYEQYF
v_gene: TRBV4-3; abundance: -; j_gene: TRBJ1-2; d_gene: TRBD1; CDR3nt: TGCGCCAGCAGCCAAGTGCAGGGGACAGGGGTTGGGTACACCTTC; CDR3aa: CASSQVQGTGVGYTF
v_gene: TRBV6-6; abundance: -; j_gene: TRBJ2-5; d_gene: -; CDR3nt: TGTGCCAGCAGTTACCAGGTAGCGCCCCAAGAGACCCAGTACTTC; CDR3aa: CASSYQVAPQETQYF
v_gene: TRBV7-3; abundance: -; j_gene: TRBJ1-1; d_gene: -; CDR3nt: TGTGCCAGCAGCTTAACTTTGGTAGGTGAGGAGGAGAGCACTGAAGCTTTCTTT; CDR3aa: CASSLTLVGEEESTEAFF
v_gene: TRBV4-3; abundance: few; j_gene: TRBJ2-5; d_gene: TRBD1; CDR3nt: TGCGCCAGCAGCCAGGGGACAGGGTACCAAGAGACCCAGTACTTC; CDR3aa: CASSQGTGYQETQYF
v_gene: TRBV2; abundance: -; j_gene: TRBJ2-7; d_gene: TRBD1; CDR3nt: TGTGCCAGCAGGGGGACAGGGGGATCCTACGAGCAGTACTTC; CDR3aa: CASRGTGGSYEQYF
v_gene: TRBV28; abundance: -; j_gene: TRBJ1-2; d_gene: -; CDR3nt: TGTGCCAGCAGTGGAGGTCCCGGGCTAAGGTACACCTTC; CDR3aa: CASSGGPGLRYTF
v_gene: TRBV4-1; abundance: once; j_gene: TRBJ1-6; d_gene: -; CDR3nt: TGCGCCAGCAGCCTAGTCAGGGGAAGTGATTCACCCCTCCACTTT; CDR3aa: CASSLVRGSDSPLHF
v_gene: TRBV29-1; abundance: medium-sized; j_gene: TRBJ2-5; d_gene: -; CDR3nt: TGCAGCGTTACAGGGATGGAGACCCAGTACTTC; CDR3aa: CSVTGMETQYF
v_gene: TRBV5-5; abundance: -; j_gene: TRBJ2-5; d_gene: TRBD1; CDR3nt: TGTGCCAGCAGCTTTACAGGGGAAGAGACCCAGTACTTC; CDR3aa: CASSFTGEETQYF
v_gene: TRBV11-3; abundance: -; j_gene: TRBJ2-1; d_gene: -; CDR3nt: TGTGCCTCCTCTGGGGGGAGCTCCTACAATGAGCAGTTCTTC; CDR3aa: CASSGGSSYNEQFF
v_gene: TRBV4-3; abundance: few; j_gene: TRBJ2-1; d_gene: TRBD1; CDR3nt: TGCGCCAGCAGCCCGGGACAGGCGATTAATGAGCAGTTCTTC; CDR3aa: CASSPGQAINEQFF
v_gene: TRBV7-3; abundance: -; j_gene: TRBJ2-5; d_gene: -; CDR3nt: TGTGCCAGCAGCTTAACAAGTTGGCGCGGGGAGACCCAGTACTTC; CDR3aa: CASSLTSWRGETQYF
v_gene: TRBV7-2; abundance: -; j_gene: TRBJ2-2; d_gene: -; CDR3nt: TGTGCCAGCAGCTTAGCGAAAGGTCGCGACGGGGAGCTGTTTTTT; CDR3aa: CASSLAKGRDGELFF
v_gene: TRBV9; abundance: -; j_gene: TRBJ2-5; d_gene: TRBD2; CDR3nt: TGTGCCAGCAGCGCCTGGGACTATCCAAAAGAGACCCAGTACTTC; CDR3aa: CASSAWDYPKETQYF
v_gene: TRBV6-5; abundance: -; j_gene: TRBJ1-2; d_gene: TRBD1; CDR3nt: TGTGCCAGCAGCCCCAGGGGGCTTGGCTACACCTTC; CDR3aa: CASSPRGLGYTF
v_gene: TRBV5-5; abundance: once; j_gene: TRBJ2-5; d_gene: TRBD2; CDR3nt: TGTGCCAGCAGCTGGTACCGCGGGGGGGCCGTGGAGACCCAGTACTTC; CDR3aa: CASSWYRGGAVETQYF
v_gene: TRBV7-2; abundance: -; j_gene: TRBJ2-7; d_gene: TRBD1; CDR3nt: TGTGCCAGCAGCTTAGGACAGGGTACCTACGAGCAGTACTTC; CDR3aa: CASSLGQGTYEQYF
v_gene: TRBV6-5; abundance: -; j_gene: TRBJ2-7; d_gene: TRBD2; CDR3nt: TGTGCCAGCAGTCGTACTAGCGGGGGGTCCTACGAGCAGTACTTC; CDR3aa: CASSRTSGGSYEQYF
v_gene: TRBV4-3; abundance: -; j_gene: TRBJ1-2; d_gene: TRBD1; CDR3nt: TGCGCCAGCAGCCAACTTGGGGGACAGGGGTATGGCTACACCTTC; CDR3aa: CASSQLGGQGYGYTF
v_gene: TRBV6-1; abundance: few; j_gene: TRBJ2-7; d_gene: -; CDR3nt: TGTGCCAGCAGCGACTACACCTACGAGCAGTACTTC; CDR3aa: CASSDYTYEQYF
v_gene: TRBV29-1; abundance: few; j_gene: TRBJ2-3; d_gene: TRBD1; CDR3nt: TGCAGCGTGTCAGGGGGCTTAGCAGATACGCAGTATTTT; CDR3aa: CSVSGGLADTQYF
v_gene: TRBV6-5; abundance: -; j_gene: TRBJ2-6; d_gene: -; CDR3nt: TGTGCCAGCAGTTACGGGCAGGGTTATGGGGCCAACGTCCTGACTTTC; CDR3aa: CASSYGQGYGANVLTF
v_gene: TRBV19; abundance: -; j_gene: TRBJ1-1; d_gene: -; CDR3nt: TGTGCCAGTAGTGACTGGCACACTGAAGCTTTCTTT; CDR3aa: CASSDWHTEAFF
v_gene: TRBV6-1; abundance: -; j_gene: TRBJ1-1; d_gene: -; CDR3nt: TGTGCCAGCAGTTATAGTCCGGCCATATCTGAAGCTTTCTTT; CDR3aa: CASSYSPAISEAFF